The clone carrying this TCR beta chain was observed a handful of times. These data come from a study of T cells after yellow fever vaccination. This CDR3 region has 19 residues. V shed 3 bases, J shed 6 bases, and the junction held 11 bases outside the gene matches. As TCR cDNA was made by 5'RACE template switching, a universal primer site and UMIs were added. TCRdb used MiXCR to reprocess the 5' RACE reads, holding one entry per CDR3 protein. The sample lists about 400,000 distinct CDR3 sequences; roughly 6.2% were seen once. The rearrangement links TRBV12-3 or TRBV12-4 to TRBJ2-1, with 16 positions matching TRBD2. This material consisted of PBMCs, taken 5 days after the yellow fever booster vaccination. This TCR was sampled from a man between 25 and 39 years old who received the YFV17D yellow fever vaccine. CDR3 in amino acids: CASSFPFGTSGREGNEQFF. The CDR3 region has the DNA TGTGCCAGCAGTTTCCCTTTCGGGACTAGCGGGAGGGAAGGCAATGAGCAGTTCTTC.